The 12 T cell receptor beta chains presented below share a single source sample, sequenced in a study of cytomegalovirus exposure and HLA in healthy donors. Primers: 60 Vbeta forward and 13 Jbeta reverse. TCRdb's table, derived via immunoSEQ multiplex PCR, lists solely in-frame clones and lacks some. The sample lists some 170,000 clones, almost 80% occurring once. The sequenced material came from PBMCs. These receptors were obtained from a man younger than 35 in good health and CMV-seropositive.

The chain joins TRBV13 to TRBJ2-4; 7 nucleotides agree with TRBD2. V lost 8 bases to trimming and J lost 7 bases; unmatched junction nucleotides: 11. Germline V lookup: CDR1 PRHDT, CDR2 FYEKMQ (reference sequence). CDR3 size: 14 residues. CDR3 coding DNA: TGTGCCAGCGGGATTGACGGGGACTACAACATTCAGTACTTC. Translating it yields CASGIDGDYNIQYF. The whole variable domain, remainder taken from reference TRBV13 and TRBJ2-4, is AAGVIQSPRHLIKEKRETATLKCYPIPRHDTVYWYQQGPGQDPQFLISFYEKMQSDKGSIPDRFSAQQFSDYHSELNMSSLELGDSALYFCASGIDGDYNIQYFGAGTRLSVL.

This clone was seen once. The rearrangement links TRBV27 to TRBJ1-2; no definite D call. The germline V and J ends were trimmed by 4 bases and 1 base, with 7 bases remaining between them. Germline CDR1 is MNHEY and CDR2 is SMNVEV (reference sequence). The CDR3 is made up of 13 amino acids. The CDR3 region has the DNA TGTGCCAGCAGTTATGGCAGTAACTATGGCTACACCTTC. Its protein is CASSYGSNYGYTF.

V usage is TRBV10-3 and J usage is TRBJ1-1; D unclear. The CDR3 covers 15 residues. Germline lookup yields CDR1 ENHRY and CDR2 SYGVKD. Trimming left V 2 bases short and J 0 bases short, with 10 bases between. The CDR3 spells CAISEIRGMNTEAFF. CDR3 sequence (DNA): TGTGCCATCAGTGAGATCAGAGGTATGAACACTGAAGCTTTCTTT.

This chain joins TRBV6-1 and TRBJ2-7; a possible D gene is TRBD1 (6 bases). V lost 4 bases and J 2 bases, leaving 12 bases between the germline ends. CDR1 and CDR2 (germline): MNHNS, SASEGT. The CDR3 sequence is 14 residues long. Here the CDR3 reads CASSVTGTPYEQYF. Here the CDR3 DNA reads TGTGCCAGCAGTGTGACAGGCACTCCCTACGAGCAGTACTTC.

CDR3: CASSYSNRNYGYTF. DNA for the CDR3: TGTGCCAGCAGTTACTCGAATAGAAACTATGGCTACACCTTC. The J gene is TRBJ1-2, the V gene TRBV6-5; D remains unclear. Germline-derived CDR1 and CDR2 are MNHEY and SVGAGI. V was cut by 0 bases and J by 2 bases, with 7 bases left in between. The CDR3 runs to 14 residues.

This rearrangement joins TRBV6-6 to TRBJ2-3, with a tentative D call TRBD1 (5 bases). Trimming pared 2 bases from V and 2 bases from J, leaving 14 bases between. CDR1 and CDR2 (germline): MNHNY, SVGAGI (reference sequence). The CDR3 runs to 16 residues. CDR3 region: CASSYPPQAYTDTQYF. CDR3 sequence (DNA): TGTGCCAGCAGTTACCCCCCACAGGCCTACACAGATACGCAGTATTTT.

This clone was picked up a small number of times. The genes are TRBV28 and TRBJ1-1; no reliable D call. Germline V gene lookup returns CDR1 MDHEN and CDR2 SYDVKM. The CDR3 length is 13 residues. V lost 6 bases and J 8 bases, leaving 16 bases between the germline ends. In DNA, the CDR3 is TGTGCCAGCAGCTTAGGTCTAGCTCCGGAAGCTTTCTTT. Its translation: CASSLGLAPEAFF.

The chain couples TRBV7-9 to TRBJ1-2; D may be TRBD1 (5 bases). CDR1 and CDR2 from the germline V gene are SEHNR and FQNEAQ (reference sequence). The V end was cut by 3 bases, the J end by 8 bases, with 16 bases between. The length of the CDR3 is 14 residues. The CDR3: CASSFQGEWGGYTF. CDR3 nucleotide sequence: TGTGCCAGCAGCTTCCAAGGGGAATGGGGCGGCTACACCTTC.

CDR3 DNA: TGTGCCAGCAGTCAGGGACAGGCTAGCAATCAGCCCCAGCATTTT. Its translation is CASSQGQASNQPQHF. The V call is TRBV28, the J call TRBJ1-5; 8 bases fit TRBD1. Germline CDR1 MDHEN, CDR2 SYDVKM. The CDR3 extends over 15 amino acids. V lost 5 bases and J lost 0; bases outside the gene matches: 3.

The V call is TRBV5-1, the J call TRBJ1-1, with D unresolved. The CDR3 contains 13 residues. Germline CDR1 reads SGHRS; CDR2 reads YFSETQ. V lost 5 bases and J 1 base, leaving 9 bases between the germline ends. CDR3 in DNA: TGCGCCAGCAGACCAGTTGGGAACACTGAAGCTTTCTTT. This sequence encodes CASRPVGNTEAFF.

Only a few counts were recorded for this clone. The chain couples TRBV6-6 to TRBJ1-2; D unresolved. This CDR3 region has 14 residues. Between the trimmed V and J ends, which lost 2 bases and 4 bases, there was a span of 11 bases. Germline V gene lookup returns CDR1 MNHNY and CDR2 SVGAGI (reference sequence). CDR3 in DNA: TGTGCCAGCAGTTACCACACAGCCGGCTATGGCTACACCTTC. Amino acids: CASSYHTAGYGYTF.

This sequence joins TRBV11-2 and TRBJ2-2, with TRBD1 matching over 7 bases. V shed 1 base, J shed 0 bases, and the junction held 2 bases outside the gene matches. This CDR3 is 16 amino acids long. CDR1 is SGHAT, CDR2 FQNNGV, per germline. This chain's CDR3 is CASSLGDRANTGELFF. The DNA for the CDR3 is TGTGCCAGCAGCTTAGGGGACAGAGCGAACACCGGGGAGCTGTTTTTT.